The 17 T cell receptor beta chains listed next were all sequenced from one sample in a study of T cell changes during pregnancy in multiple sclerosis. The method was immunoSEQ multiplex PCR; TCRdb's version includes in-frame clones alone and lacks a portion of them. The top ten clones hold roughly 0.48% of a sample with under 75,000 clones, about 89% of them seen once. This material consisted of CD4+ T cells from peripheral blood mononuclear cells, taken after pregnancy. The receptors here all came from a female donor in good health, enrolled as a control in a pregnancy study.

This chain links TRBV19 with TRBJ2-6, with 7 bases that match TRBD1. This CDR3 is 16 amino acids long. CDR1 is LNHDA and CDR2 is SQIVND in the germline V gene (reference sequence). J lost 4 bases, V lost 0 bases, and 3 bases had no gene match. The CDR3 nucleotides read TGTGCCAGTAGTATAGATACAGGGGCCGGGGCCAACGTCCTGACTTTC. It yields the protein CASSIDTGAGANVLTF.

This clone occurred a few times. J is TRBJ1-2 and V is TRBV19, with D possibly being TRBD1 (6 bases). CDR1 LNHDA and CDR2 SQIVND come from the germline V gene (reference sequence). The CDR3 loop spans 13 amino acids. V dropped 5 bases and J dropped 8 bases, with 15 bases sitting between them. The CDR3 DNA reads TGTGCCAGTAGTGCCCACAGGGATAGCGGCTACACCTTC. As protein: CASSAHRDSGYTF. The whole variable domain, filled in from reference TRBV19 and TRBJ1-2, reads DGGITQSPKYLFRKEGQNVTLSCEQNLNHDAMYWYRQDPGQGLRLIYYSQIVNDFQKGDIAEGYSVSREKKESFPLTVTSAQKNPTAFYLCASSAHRDSGYTFGSGTRLTVV.

This chain connects TRBV25-1 to TRBJ1-3; a weak D match, TRBD1 (6 bases). V was shortened by 2 bases and J by 2 bases, with 13 bases between the two germline ends. The germline V gene encodes CDR1 MGHDK and CDR2 SYGVNS. The CDR3 totals 16 residues. The CDR3 coding sequence is TGTGCCAGCAGTGAACGAGGGACACGGCCTGGAAACACCATATATTTT. Amino acid sequence: CASSERGTRPGNTIYF.

This CDR3 is CSARQSYEQYF. The CDR3 DNA sequence: TGCAGTGCTAGACAGTCCTACGAGCAGTACTTC. The V call is TRBV20-1, the J call TRBJ2-7; D is unclear. The CDR3 length is 11 residues. Trimming pared 2 bases from V and 1 base from J, leaving 3 bases between. Germline V lookup: CDR1 DFQATT, CDR2 SNEGSKA (reference sequence).

In this sample, this clone turned up once. J is TRBJ1-3 and V is TRBV6-1; possibly TRBD1 for D (5 bases). Per germline, CDR1 MNHNS and CDR2 SASEGT. Trimming removed 7 bases at V and 4 bases at J, with 11 bases between. CDR3 length: 13 residues. DNA of the CDR3: TGTGCCAGCAAGGAGGGGAGCGGAAACACCATATATTTT. It codes for CASKEGSGNTIYF.

The chain carries TRBV7-2 and TRBJ2-5; 7 positions agree with TRBD1. The V and J ends lost 4 bases and 5 bases, in that order; junction bases with no gene match: 4. CDR3 length: 13 residues. Germline-derived CDR1 and CDR2 are SGHTA and FQGNSA. The CDR3 region is CASSWTGLETQYF. The CDR3 DNA follows: TGTGCCAGCAGCTGGACAGGTTTGGAGACCCAGTACTTC.

This chain joins TRBV9 and TRBJ1-2, with TRBD1 matching over 10 bases. The CDR3 is made up of 14 amino acids. The ends lost 4 bases at V and 2 bases at J; junction bases unmatched: 2. The germline CDR1 and CDR2 sequences are SGDLS and YYNGEE. The CDR3 sequence is CASSLGQGNYGYTF. CDR3 sequence (DNA): TGTGCCAGCAGCTTGGGACAGGGGAACTATGGCTACACCTTC.

The chain recombines TRBV7-2 with TRBJ1-4, with TRBD1 matching 9 bases. CDR1 is SGHTA and CDR2 is FQGNSA in the germline V gene. After removal of 4 bases from V and 8 bases from J, the junction contained 8 bases not matched to a gene. This CDR3 contains 15 residues. CDR3 region: CASSSGDRDGEKLFF. The CDR3 nucleotides read TGTGCCAGCAGCTCCGGGGACAGGGACGGCGAAAAACTGTTTTTT.

The V call is TRBV29-1, the J call TRBJ1-1; the D gene is possibly TRBD1 (6 bases). The CDR3 length is 12 residues. V lost 7 bases and J lost 7, with 16 bases in between. Germline CDR1 and CDR2: SQVTM and ANQGSEA. The CDR3 loop is CSAGAGANEAFF. In DNA form, the CDR3 reads TGCAGCGCCGGCGCAGGGGCTAATGAAGCTTTCTTT.

The rearrangement uses TRBV9 and TRBJ1-5; perhaps TRBD1 as D (6 bases). Germline values: CDR1 SGDLS, CDR2 YYNGEE. V gave up 4 bases and J gave up 6 bases, with 17 bases separating them. The CDR3 length is 15 residues. The CDR3 sequence: CASSLTGREGQPQHF. The CDR3 nucleotides read TGTGCCAGCAGCTTGACAGGTAGGGAGGGTCAGCCCCAGCATTTT.

V is TRBV5-4 and J is TRBJ1-1; perhaps TRBD1 as D (6 bases). Germline V gene lookup returns CDR1 SGHNT and CDR2 YYREEE (reference sequence). CDR3 size: 16 residues. V was shortened by 0 bases and J by 6 bases, with 18 bases between the two germline ends. In nucleotides, the CDR3 is TGTGCCAGCAGCTTGGGTGCGGCAGGGGCAGTCGCTGAAGCTTTCTTT. The encoded protein is CASSLGAAGAVAEAFF.

V is TRBV5-1 and J is TRBJ2-2, with D possibly being TRBD1 (5 bases). The CDR3 spans 14 residues. The V end was cut by 4 bases, the J end by 0 bases, with 7 bases between. Germline V lookup: CDR1 SGHRS, CDR2 YFSETQ. The CDR3 loop reads CASSETANTGELFF. The CDR3 bases are TGCGCCAGCAGCGAGACAGCGAACACCGGGGAGCTGTTTTTT.

The chain couples TRBV4-3 to TRBJ2-7; possible D gene TRBD2, 6 bases. Germline-derived CDR1 and CDR2 are LGHNA and YSLEER. The CDR3 consists of 17 residues. The V end lost 1 base, the J end lost 1 base, and 17 bases lay between the germline ends. In nucleotides, the CDR3 is TGCGCCAGCAGCCAAGTTCATGGAGGGGTAGGATCCTACGAGCAGTACTTC. Translated, it gives CASSQVHGGVGSYEQYF.

The chain is built from TRBV11-2 and TRBJ2-1; 8 bases map to TRBD2. Trimming cost V 3 bases and J 10 bases; bases outside gene matches: 5. This CDR3 is built from 13 residues. Germline loops: CDR1 SGHAT, CDR2 FQNNGV. CDR3 in amino acids: CASSFGLAHEQFF. DNA for the CDR3: TGTGCCAGCAGCTTTGGACTAGCCCACGAGCAGTTCTTC.

The chain couples TRBV4-2 to TRBJ2-7; perhaps TRBD2 as D (6 bases). The CDR3 length is 14 residues. V was clipped by 2 bases and J by 3 bases, with 11 bases between them. The germline V gene has CDR1 LGHNA and CDR2 YNFKEQ. CDR3 in DNA: TGTGCCAGCAGCCAACAGGAGGGAGGCTACGAGCAGTACTTC. It translates to CASSQQEGGYEQYF.

The chain uses TRBV19 and TRBJ2-4, with 7 nucleotides matching TRBD1. The CDR3 covers 13 residues. CDR1 is LNHDA and CDR2 is SQIVND in the germline V gene (reference sequence). V was clipped by 10 bases and J by 14 bases; unmatched bases: 17. CDR3 nucleotides: TGTGCCACCCAAACCAGATCTACCGGGACAGAGTACTTC. This gives the protein CATQTRSTGTEYF.

The chain joins TRBV6-5 to TRBJ2-3, with D possibly TRBD1 on 6 matching bases. Germline V gene data show CDR1 as MNHEY and CDR2 as SVGAGI. V dropped 6 bases and J dropped 3 bases, with 16 bases sitting between them. CDR3 length equals 15 residues. CDR3: CASSHRNRATDTQYF. The CDR3 bases are TGTGCCAGCAGCCATAGGAACAGGGCTACAGATACGCAGTATTTT.